This paragraph covers one TCR beta chain sequence. Its antigen is not known. The timepoints at which blood was sampled were baseline, cycle 4 day 1, and cycle 7 day 1. This sample is part of a study of OX40 agonist ivuxolimab in advanced cancers. The germline CDR1 and CDR2 sequences are SQVTM and ANQGSEA. Trimming shortened V by 4 bases and J by 4 bases, and 10 bases separated the two germline ends. CDR3 length equals 13 residues. Overall study findings and caveats: Partly responding patients at 0.1-3.0 mg/kg showed some of the smallest clonal expansion. Expanded clones tended on average to be more numerous among CD8+ T cells than CD4+.

The data were produced by immunoSEQ multiplex PCR, yet TCRdb's version contains in-frame clones alone and is incomplete. The sample comprises over 80,000 clones, 70% to 85% of which are singletons, and 4.5% to 5.5% rests with the top ten. The sequence was obtained from an adult with an advanced solid tumor such as melanoma, head and neck, liver or kidney cancer. The chain recombines TRBV29-1 with TRBJ2-2, with D tentatively TRBD1 or TRBD2 (5 bases each). The input for sequencing was CD4+ or CD8+ T cells sorted from blood, taken in a trial of the OX40 agonist ivuxolimab. The CDR3 is CSVGDGPTGELFF. CDR3 DNA sequence: TGCAGCGTTGGGGACGGTCCCACCGGGGAGCTGTTTTTT.